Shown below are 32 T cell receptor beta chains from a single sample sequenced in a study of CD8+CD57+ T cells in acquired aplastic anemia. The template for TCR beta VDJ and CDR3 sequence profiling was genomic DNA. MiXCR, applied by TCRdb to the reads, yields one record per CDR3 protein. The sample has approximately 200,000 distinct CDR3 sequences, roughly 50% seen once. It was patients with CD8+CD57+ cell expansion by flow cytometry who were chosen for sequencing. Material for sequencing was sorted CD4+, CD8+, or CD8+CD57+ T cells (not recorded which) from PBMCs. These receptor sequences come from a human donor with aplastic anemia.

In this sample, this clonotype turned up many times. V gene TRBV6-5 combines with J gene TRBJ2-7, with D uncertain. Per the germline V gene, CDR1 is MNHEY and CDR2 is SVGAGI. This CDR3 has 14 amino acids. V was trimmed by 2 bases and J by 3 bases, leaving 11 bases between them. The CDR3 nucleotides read TGTGCCAGCAGTTACCAGAGACGGAACTACGAGCAGTACTTC. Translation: CASSYQRRNYEQYF.

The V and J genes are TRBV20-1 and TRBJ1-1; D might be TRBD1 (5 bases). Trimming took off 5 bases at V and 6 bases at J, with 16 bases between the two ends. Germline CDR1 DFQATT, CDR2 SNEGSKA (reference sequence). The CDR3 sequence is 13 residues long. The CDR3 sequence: CSALQGWGPEAFF. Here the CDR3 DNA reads TGCAGTGCTCTCCAGGGTTGGGGCCCTGAAGCTTTCTTT.

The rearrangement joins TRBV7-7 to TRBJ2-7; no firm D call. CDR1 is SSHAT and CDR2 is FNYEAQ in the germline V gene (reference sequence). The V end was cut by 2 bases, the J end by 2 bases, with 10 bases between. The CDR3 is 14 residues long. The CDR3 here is CASSLPSLTYEQYF. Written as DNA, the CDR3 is TGTGCCAGCAGCTTACCAAGCCTTACCTACGAGCAGTACTTC.

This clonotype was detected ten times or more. The CDR3 region has the DNA TGCGCCAGCATTGTCGAAGTTGGGAACACTGAAGCTTTCTTT. Residues: CASIVEVGNTEAFF. The chain uses TRBV10-2 and TRBJ1-1; D gene uncertain. Trimming shortened V by 7 bases and J by 1 base, and 13 bases separated the two germline ends. From germline, CDR1 is WSHSY and CDR2 SAAADI. The CDR3 runs to 14 residues.

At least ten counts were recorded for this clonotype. The CDR3 spells CATSRVRLLTGGSNEQFF. The CDR3 bases are TGTGCCACCAGCAGAGTGCGTCTCTTGACAGGAGGTAGCAATGAGCAGTTCTTC. This rearrangement joins TRBV15 to TRBJ2-1; tentatively, D is TRBD1 (6 bases). Trimming stripped 1 base from V and 6 bases from J, with 22 bases between. The germline gives CDR1 LNHNV, CDR2 YYDKDF (reference sequence). CDR3 size: 18 residues.

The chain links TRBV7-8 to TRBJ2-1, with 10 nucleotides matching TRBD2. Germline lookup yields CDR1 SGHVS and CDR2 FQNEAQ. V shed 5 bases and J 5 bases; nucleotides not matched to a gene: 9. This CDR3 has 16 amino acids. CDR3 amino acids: CASSRTRAGGDNEQFF. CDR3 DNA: TGTGCCAGCAGCCGAACTCGAGCGGGAGGGGACAATGAGCAGTTCTTC.

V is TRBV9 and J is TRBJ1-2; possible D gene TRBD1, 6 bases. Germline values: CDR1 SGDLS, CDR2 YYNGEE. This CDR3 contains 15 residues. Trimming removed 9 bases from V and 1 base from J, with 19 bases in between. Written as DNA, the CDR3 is TGTGCCAACACCCTTGTTCCAGGGGATAACTATGGCTACACCTTC. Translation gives CANTLVPGDNYGYTF.

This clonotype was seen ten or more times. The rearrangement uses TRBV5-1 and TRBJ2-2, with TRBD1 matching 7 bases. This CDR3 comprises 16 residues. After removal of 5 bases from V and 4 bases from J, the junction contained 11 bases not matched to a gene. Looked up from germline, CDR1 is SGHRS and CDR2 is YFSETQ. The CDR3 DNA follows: TGCGCCAGCAGTCCAACCGGGACAGCCATCACCGGGGAGCTGTTTTTT. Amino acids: CASSPTGTAITGELFF.

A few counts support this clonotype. For the CDR3, the DNA is TGTGCCAGCAGCCGTAACAGCGGGGGGGCCTACGAGCAGTACTTC. It yields the protein CASSRNSGGAYEQYF. The V and J genes are TRBV7-2 and TRBJ2-7, with TRBD2 matching over 10 bases. Per the germline V gene, CDR1 is SGHTA and CDR2 is FQGNSA. The CDR3 has 15 residues. The V segment lost 5 bases and the J segment 2 bases; nucleotides outside the gene matches: 6.

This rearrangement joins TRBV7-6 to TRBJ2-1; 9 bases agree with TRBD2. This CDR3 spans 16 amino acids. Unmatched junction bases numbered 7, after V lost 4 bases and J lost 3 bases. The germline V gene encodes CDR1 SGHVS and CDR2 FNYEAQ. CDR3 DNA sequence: TGTGCCAGCAGCTGGGCGGGAGGGTTCAACTACAATGAGCAGTTCTTC. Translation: CASSWAGGFNYNEQFF.

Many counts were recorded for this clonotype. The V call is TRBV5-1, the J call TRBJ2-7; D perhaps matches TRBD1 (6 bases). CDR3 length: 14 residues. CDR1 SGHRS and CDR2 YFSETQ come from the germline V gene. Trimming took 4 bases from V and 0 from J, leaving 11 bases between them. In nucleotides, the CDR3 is TGCGCCAGCAGCGGGCAAGGGGGCTCCTACGAGCAGTACTTC. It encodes CASSGQGGSYEQYF.

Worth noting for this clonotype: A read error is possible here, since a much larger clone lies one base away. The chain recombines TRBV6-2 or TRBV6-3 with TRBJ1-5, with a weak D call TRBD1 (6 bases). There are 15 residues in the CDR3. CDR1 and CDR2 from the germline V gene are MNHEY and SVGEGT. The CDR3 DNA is TGTGCCAGCAGCGAACCAGGGGTTTCCAATCGGCCCCAGCATTTT. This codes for CASSEPGVSNRPQHF.

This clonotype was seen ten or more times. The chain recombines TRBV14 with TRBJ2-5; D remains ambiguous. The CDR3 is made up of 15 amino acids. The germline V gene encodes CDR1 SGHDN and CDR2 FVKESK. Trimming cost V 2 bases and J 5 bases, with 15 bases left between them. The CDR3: CASSQWLSRHETQYF. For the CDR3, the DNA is TGTGCCAGCAGCCAATGGCTATCCCGACACGAGACCCAGTACTTC. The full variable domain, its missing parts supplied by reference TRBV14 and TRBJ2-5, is EAGVTQFPSHSVIEKGQTVTLRCDPISGHDNLYWYRRVMGKEIKFLLHFVKESKQDESGMPNNRFLAERTGGTYSTLKVQPAELEDSGVYFCASSQWLSRHETQYFGPGTRLLVL.

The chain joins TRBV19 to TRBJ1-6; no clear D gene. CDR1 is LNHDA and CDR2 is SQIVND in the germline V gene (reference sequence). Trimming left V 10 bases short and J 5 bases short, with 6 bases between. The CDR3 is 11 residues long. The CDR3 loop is CATENNSPLHF. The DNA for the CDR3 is TGTGCCACAGAGAATAATTCACCCCTCCACTTT. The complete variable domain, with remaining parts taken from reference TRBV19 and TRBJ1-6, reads DGGITQSPKYLFRKEGQNVTLSCEQNLNHDAMYWYRQDPGQGLRLIYYSQIVNDFQKGDIAEGYSVSREKKESFPLTVTSAQKNPTAFYLCATENNSPLHFGNGTRLTVT.

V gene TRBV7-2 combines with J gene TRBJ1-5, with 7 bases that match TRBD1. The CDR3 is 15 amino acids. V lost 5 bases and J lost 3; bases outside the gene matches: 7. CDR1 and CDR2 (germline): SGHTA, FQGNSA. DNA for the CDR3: TGTGCCAGCAGCGTGGGACAGAACCCCAATCAGCCCCAGCATTTT. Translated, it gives CASSVGQNPNQPQHF. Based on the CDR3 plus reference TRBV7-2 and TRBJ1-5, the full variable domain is GAGVSQSPSNKVTEKGKDVELRCDPISGHTALYWYRQSLGQGLEFLIYFQGNSAPDKSGLPSDRFSAERTGGSVSTLTIQRTQQEDSAVYLCASSVGQNPNQPQHFGDGTRLSIL.

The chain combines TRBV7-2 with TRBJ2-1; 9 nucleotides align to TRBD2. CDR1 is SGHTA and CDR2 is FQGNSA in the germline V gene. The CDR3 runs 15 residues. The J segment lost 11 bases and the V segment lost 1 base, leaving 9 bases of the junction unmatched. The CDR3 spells CASSLGVAGVGKQFF. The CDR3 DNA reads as TGTGCCAGCAGCTTAGGAGTAGCGGGAGTTGGGAAGCAGTTCTTC.

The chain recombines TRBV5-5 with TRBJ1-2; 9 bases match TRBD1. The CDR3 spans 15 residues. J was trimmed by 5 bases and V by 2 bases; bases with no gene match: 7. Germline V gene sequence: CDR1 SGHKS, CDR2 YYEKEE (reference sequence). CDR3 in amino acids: CASSFSGTGLYGYTF. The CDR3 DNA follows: TGTGCCAGCAGCTTCAGCGGGACAGGGCTTTATGGCTACACCTTC. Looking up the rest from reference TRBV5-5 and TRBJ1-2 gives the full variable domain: DAGVTQSPTHLIKTRGQQVTLRCSPISGHKSVSWYQQVLGQGPQFIFQYYEKEERGRGNFPDRFSARQFPNYSSELNVNALLLGDSALYLCASSFSGTGLYGYTFGSGTRLTVV.

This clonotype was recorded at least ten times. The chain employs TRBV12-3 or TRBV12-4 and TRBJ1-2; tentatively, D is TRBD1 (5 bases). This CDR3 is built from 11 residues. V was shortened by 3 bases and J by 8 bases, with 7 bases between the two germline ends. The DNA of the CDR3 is TGTGCCAGCAGTTTTGGGGCCGGCTACACCTTC. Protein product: CASSFGAGYTF.

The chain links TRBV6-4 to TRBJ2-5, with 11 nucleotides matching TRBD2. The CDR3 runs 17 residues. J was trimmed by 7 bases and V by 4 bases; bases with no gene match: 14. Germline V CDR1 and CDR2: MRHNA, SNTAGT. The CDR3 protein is CASSVSGGANRLGTQYF. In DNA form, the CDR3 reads TGTGCCAGCAGTGTTAGCGGGGGGGCCAACCGTTTGGGGACCCAGTACTTC.

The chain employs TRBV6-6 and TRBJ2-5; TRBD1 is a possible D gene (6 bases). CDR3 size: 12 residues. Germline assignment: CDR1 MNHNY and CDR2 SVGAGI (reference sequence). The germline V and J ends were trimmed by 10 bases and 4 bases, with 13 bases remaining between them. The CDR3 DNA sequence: TGTGCCAACGGGCAAGGGGGAGAGACCCAGTACTTC. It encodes CANGQGGETQYF.

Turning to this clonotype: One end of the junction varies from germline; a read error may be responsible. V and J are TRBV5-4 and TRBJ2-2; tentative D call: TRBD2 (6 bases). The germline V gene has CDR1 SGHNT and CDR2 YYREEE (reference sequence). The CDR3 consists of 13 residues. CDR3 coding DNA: TGTGCCGGCAGCCGGGACTCAACCGGGGAGCTGTTTTTT. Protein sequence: CAGSRDSTGELFF.

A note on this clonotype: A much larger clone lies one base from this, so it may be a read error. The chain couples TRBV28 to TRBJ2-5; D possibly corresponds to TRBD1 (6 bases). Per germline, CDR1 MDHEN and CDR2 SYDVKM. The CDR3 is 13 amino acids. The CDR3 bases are TGTGCCGGCCGGGCGGAATCAGGGGAGACCCAGCACTTC. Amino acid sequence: CAGRAESGETQHF. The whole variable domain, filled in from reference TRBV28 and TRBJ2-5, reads DVKVTQSSRYLVKRTGEKVFLECVQDMDHENMFWYRQDPGLGLRLIYFSYDVKMKEKGDIPEGYSVSREKKERFSLILESASTNQTSMYLCAGRAESGETQHFGPGTRLLVL.

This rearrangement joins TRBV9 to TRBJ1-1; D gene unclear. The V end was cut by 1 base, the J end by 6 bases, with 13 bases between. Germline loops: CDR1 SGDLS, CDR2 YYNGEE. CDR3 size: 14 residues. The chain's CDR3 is CASSVIYSGAEAFF. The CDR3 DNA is TGTGCCAGCAGCGTAATCTACTCGGGCGCTGAAGCTTTCTTT.

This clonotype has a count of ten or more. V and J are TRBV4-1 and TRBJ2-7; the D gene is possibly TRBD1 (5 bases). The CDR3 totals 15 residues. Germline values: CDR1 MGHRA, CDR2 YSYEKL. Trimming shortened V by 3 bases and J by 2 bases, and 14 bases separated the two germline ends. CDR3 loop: CASSQGRQGTYEQYF. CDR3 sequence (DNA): TGCGCCAGCAGCCAGGGCCGTCAGGGAACCTACGAGCAGTACTTC.

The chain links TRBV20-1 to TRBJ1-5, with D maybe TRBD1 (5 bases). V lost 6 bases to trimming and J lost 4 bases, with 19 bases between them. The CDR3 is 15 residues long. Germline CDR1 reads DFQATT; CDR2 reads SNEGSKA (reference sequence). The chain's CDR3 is CSAAAGGGRNQPQHF. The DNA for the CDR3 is TGCAGTGCCGCTGCGGGCGGGGGGAGGAATCAGCCCCAGCATTTT.

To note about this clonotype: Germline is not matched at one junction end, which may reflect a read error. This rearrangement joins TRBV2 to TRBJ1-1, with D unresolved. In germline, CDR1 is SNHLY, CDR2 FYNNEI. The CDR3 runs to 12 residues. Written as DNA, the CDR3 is TGTGCCAGCAGTGAAGGGCAGAGGAACACTCTCTTT. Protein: CASSEGQRNTLF.

Here the CDR3 reads CSVRYGIYEQYF. The CDR3 coding sequence is TGCAGCGTCAGGTATGGAATCTACGAGCAGTACTTC. The V gene is TRBV29-1, the J gene TRBJ2-7; unclear D gene. In germline, CDR1 is SQVTM, CDR2 ANQGSEA. The V end was cut by 6 bases, the J end by 3 bases, with 12 bases between. CDR3 size: 12 residues.

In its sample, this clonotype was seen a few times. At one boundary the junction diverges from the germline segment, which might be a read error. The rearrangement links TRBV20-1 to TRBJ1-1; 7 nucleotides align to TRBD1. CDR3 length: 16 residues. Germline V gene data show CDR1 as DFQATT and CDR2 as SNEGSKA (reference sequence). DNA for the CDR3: TGCAGTGCCCCCCCCCGGGCACGGGGACAGAACACTGGAGCTTTCTTT. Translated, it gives CSAPPRARGQNTGAFF.

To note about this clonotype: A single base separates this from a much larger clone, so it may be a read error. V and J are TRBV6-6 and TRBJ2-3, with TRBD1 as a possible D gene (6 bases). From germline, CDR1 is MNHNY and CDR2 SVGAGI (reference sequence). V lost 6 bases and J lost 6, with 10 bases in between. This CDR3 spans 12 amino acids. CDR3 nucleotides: TGTGCCAGCAGCGTGCAGGGGGATACGCAGTATTTT. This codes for CASSVQGDTQYF.

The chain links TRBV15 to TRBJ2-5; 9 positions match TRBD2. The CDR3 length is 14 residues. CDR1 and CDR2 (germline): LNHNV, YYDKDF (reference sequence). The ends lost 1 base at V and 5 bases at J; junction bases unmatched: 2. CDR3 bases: TGTGCCACCAGCAGAGTAGCGGGAGAGGAGACCCAGTACTTC. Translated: CATSRVAGEETQYF.

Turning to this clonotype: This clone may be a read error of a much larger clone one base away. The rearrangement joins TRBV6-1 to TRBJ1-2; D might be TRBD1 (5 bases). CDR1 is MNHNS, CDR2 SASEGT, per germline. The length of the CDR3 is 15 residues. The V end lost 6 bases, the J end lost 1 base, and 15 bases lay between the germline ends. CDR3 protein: CASRRTGAVNYGYTF. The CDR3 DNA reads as TGTGCCAGCAGAAGAACAGGAGCTGTTAACTATGGCTACACCTTC.

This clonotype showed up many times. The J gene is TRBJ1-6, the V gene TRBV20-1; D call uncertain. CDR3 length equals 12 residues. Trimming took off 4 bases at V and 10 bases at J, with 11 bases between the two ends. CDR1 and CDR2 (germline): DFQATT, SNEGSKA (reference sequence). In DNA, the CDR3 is TGCAGTGCTACGGGGTCGGGGTCACCCCTCCACTTT. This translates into CSATGSGSPLHF.